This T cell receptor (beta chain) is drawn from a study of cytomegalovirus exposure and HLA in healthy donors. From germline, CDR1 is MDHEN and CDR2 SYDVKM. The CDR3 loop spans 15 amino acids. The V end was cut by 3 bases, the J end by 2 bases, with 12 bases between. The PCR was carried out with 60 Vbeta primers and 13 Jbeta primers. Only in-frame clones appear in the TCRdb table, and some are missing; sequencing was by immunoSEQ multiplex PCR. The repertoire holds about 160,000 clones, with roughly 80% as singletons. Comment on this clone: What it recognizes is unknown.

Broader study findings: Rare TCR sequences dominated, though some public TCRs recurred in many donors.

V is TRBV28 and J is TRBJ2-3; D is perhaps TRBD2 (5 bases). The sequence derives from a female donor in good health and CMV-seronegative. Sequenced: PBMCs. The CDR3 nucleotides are TGTGCCAGCAGTTTGAGGGCAGTTTACACAGATACGCAGTATTTT. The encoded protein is CASSLRAVYTDTQYF.